The T cell receptor beta chain described here comes from a study of cytomegalovirus exposure and HLA in healthy donors. Turning to the study itself: An analysis done earlier identified 95 million to 140 million unique TCR beta sequences from about 180 million T cells. Study-level results: In a later analysis, CMV-associated beta chains were mostly HLA-associated, it appeared.

The CDR3 is 16 residues long. V lost 5 bases to trimming and J lost 6 bases; unmatched junction nucleotides: 13. Germline-derived CDR1 and CDR2 are SGHVS and FQNEAQ. Regarding this clone: Its specificity is unknown.

PCR amplification relied on 60 Vbeta primers (plus 13 Jbeta primers). The protocol was immunoSEQ multiplex PCR, while the TCRdb copy is restricted to in-frame clones and leaves out a portion. Its table lists tens of thousands of clones. These donors, healthy bone marrow donors, were studied. Sequencing was done on a sample of PBMCs. The rearrangement joins TRBV7-8 to TRBJ1-2; 9 nucleotides align to TRBD1. The receptor comes from a human donor in good health. The CDR3 loop is CASSATGTGRVDGYTF. The DNA for the CDR3 is TGTGCCAGCAGCGCCACCGGGACAGGGAGGGTCGATGGCTACACCTTC.